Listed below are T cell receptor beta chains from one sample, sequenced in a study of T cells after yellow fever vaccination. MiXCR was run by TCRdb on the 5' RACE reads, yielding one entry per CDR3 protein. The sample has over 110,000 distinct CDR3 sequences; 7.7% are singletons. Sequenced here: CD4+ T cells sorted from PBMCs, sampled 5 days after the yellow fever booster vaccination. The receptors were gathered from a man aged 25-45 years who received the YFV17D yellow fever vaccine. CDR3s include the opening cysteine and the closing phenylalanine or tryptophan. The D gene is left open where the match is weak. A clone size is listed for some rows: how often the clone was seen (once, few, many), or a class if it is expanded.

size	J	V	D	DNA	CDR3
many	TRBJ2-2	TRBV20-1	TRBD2	TGCAGTGCTAGAGATAAGACGGGAGGATGGACCGGGGAGCTGTTTTTT	CSARDKTGGWTGELFF
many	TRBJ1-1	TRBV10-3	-	TGTGCCATCAGTGAGTCTGGGAGGGGCGAAGCTTTCTTT	CAISESGRGEAFF
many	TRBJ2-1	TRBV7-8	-	TGTGCCAGCAGCTTAAATCTCGGTAATGAGCAGTTCTTC	CASSLNLGNEQFF
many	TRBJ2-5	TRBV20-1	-	TGCAGTGCTAGAGCGGTCTGGTTATCGGGAGAGACCCAGTACTTC	CSARAVWLSGETQYF
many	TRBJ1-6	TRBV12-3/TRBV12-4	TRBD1	TGTGCCAGCAGTCCTCGACAGGGGGTCAATTCACCCCTCCACTTT	CASSPRQGVNSPLHF
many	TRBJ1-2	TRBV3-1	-	TGTGCCAGCAGCCAATGGGACAACGGCTACACCTTC	CASSQWDNGYTF
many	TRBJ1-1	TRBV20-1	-	TGCAGTGCTAGTGATCCGAGGACCGCCCTTGAAGCTTTCTTT	CSASDPRTALEAFF
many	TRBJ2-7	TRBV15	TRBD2	TGTGCCACCAGCATTCAAACTAGCGGTCCCTACGAGCAGTACTTC	CATSIQTSGPYEQYF
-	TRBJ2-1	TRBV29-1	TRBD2	TGCAGCTCGTCTAGCGGGATCAATGAGCAGTTCTTC	CSSSSGINEQFF
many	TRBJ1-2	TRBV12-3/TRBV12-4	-	TGTGCCAGCAACCTTTTAGGATCCTATGGCTACACCTTC	CASNLLGSYGYTF
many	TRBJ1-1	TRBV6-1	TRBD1	TGTGCCAGCAGAAGGTCCGGGGACAGGGTCGCTGAAGCTTTCTTT	CASRRSGDRVAEAFF
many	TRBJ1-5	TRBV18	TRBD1	TGTGCCAGCTCACCACAGACTGGGACAGGAGAGCCCCAGCATTTT	CASSPQTGTGEPQHF
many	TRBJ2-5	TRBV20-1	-	TGCAGTGCTAGAGACCTGGTGGGGACCCAGTACTTC	CSARDLVGTQYF
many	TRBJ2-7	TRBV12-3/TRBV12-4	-	TGTGCCAGCAGTTTCGGAGGGGTCGAGCAGTACTTC	CASSFGGVEQYF
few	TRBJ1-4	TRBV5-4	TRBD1	TGTGCCAGCAGCGAACAGGGGATTAATGAAAAACTGTTTTTT	CASSEQGINEKLFF
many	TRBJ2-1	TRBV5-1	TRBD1	TGCGCCAGCAGCGAAGACAGGGGTCCTACAAATGAGCAGTTCTTC	CASSEDRGPTNEQFF
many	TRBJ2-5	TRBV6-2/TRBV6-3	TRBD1	TGTGCCAGCAGTTACTTGGGACAGAAAGAGACCCAGTACTTC	CASSYLGQKETQYF
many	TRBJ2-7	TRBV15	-	TGTGCCACCAGCTCTCGGATTCCGGGGGAGCAGTACTTC	CATSSRIPGEQYF
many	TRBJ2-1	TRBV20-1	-	TGCAGTGGGGGTGATAGGAGTGTCTCCTACAATGAGCAGTTCTTC	CSGGDRSVSYNEQFF
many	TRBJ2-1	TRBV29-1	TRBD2	TGCAGCGTTGGGCGGGGACTAATGGTCTTAAACAATGAGCAGTTCTTC	CSVGRGLMVLNNEQFF
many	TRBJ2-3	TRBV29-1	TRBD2	TGCGGTTCCTCAGGCTGGGAGGGCGGAACAGATACGCAGTATTTT	CGSSGWEGGTDTQYF
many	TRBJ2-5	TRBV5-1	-	TGCGCCAGCAGCTCCCGGGATCAGGCTAGGGAGACCCAGTACTTC	CASSSRDQARETQYF
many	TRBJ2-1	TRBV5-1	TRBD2	TGCGCCAGCAGCTTGGGTCTCCTAGCGGGGTTTCTGGATGAGCAGTTCTTC	CASSLGLLAGFLDEQFF
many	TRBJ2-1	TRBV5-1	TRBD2	TGCGCCAGCAGCGTTTCCGGGACTAGCAATGAGCAGTTCTTC	CASSVSGTSNEQFF
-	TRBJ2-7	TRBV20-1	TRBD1	TGCAGTGCATGTGTGGGACAGGGGGTCTACGAGCAGTACTTC	CSACVGQGVYEQYF
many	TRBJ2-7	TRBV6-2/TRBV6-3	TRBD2	TGTGCCAGCAAAAAAAGGACTAGCGGGAGTTTCTTCTACGAGCAGTACTTC	CASKKRTSGSFFYEQYF
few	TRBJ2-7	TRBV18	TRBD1	TGTGCCAGCTCACCACCCGGACAGGGGGTATTCTACGAGCAGTACTTC	CASSPPGQGVFYEQYF
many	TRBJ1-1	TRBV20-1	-	TGCAGTGCTAGGCCGGGGCCAAACACTGAAGCTTTCTTT	CSARPGPNTEAFF
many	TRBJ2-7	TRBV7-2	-	TGTGCCAGCAGCTCGGTGGGGGGCGAGCAGTACTTC	CASSSVGGEQYF
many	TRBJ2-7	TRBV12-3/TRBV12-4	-	TGTGCCAGCTCTCCACGGCTAGTTGGCGGCGAGCAGTACTTC	CASSPRLVGGEQYF
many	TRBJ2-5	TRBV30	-	TGTGCCTGGAGTGTCCCCGCCGGTACCCAGTACTTC	CAWSVPAGTQYF
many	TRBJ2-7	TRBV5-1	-	TGCGCCAGCAGCTTTGGTGGGGGGACGAGCTCCTACGAGCAGTACTTC	CASSFGGGTSSYEQYF
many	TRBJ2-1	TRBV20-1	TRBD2	TGCAGTGCTAGCGTGACTAGCGCCTACAATGAGCAGTTCTTC	CSASVTSAYNEQFF
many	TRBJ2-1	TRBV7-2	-	TGTGCCAGCAGCCCCCAGGCCGAGACCTTCGGCAATGAGCAGTTCTTC	CASSPQAETFGNEQFF
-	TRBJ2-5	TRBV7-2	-	TGTGCCAGCAGCTTCCCGGGATCGGGAGAGACCCAGTACTTC	CASSFPGSGETQYF
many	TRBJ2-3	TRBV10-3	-	TGTGCCATCAGTGAGTCTCAGCGGGATACGCAGTATTTT	CAISESQRDTQYF
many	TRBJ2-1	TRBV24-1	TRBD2	TGTGCCACCAGTGCAGACCGAGGGCTAGCGGGAGCAAGCCACTACAATGAGCAGTTCTTC	CATSADRGLAGASHYNEQFF
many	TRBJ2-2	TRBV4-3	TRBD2	TGCGCCAGCAGCCAAGATAGGAGACCTAGCGGATCGAACACCGGGGAGCTGTTTTTT	CASSQDRRPSGSNTGELFF
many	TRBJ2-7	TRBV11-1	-	TGTGCCAGCAGCTTAGCGGGGACGGTCTCCTACGAGCAGTACTTC	CASSLAGTVSYEQYF
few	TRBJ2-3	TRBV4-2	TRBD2	TGTGCCAGCAGCCAAGATATAGCGGGAGGGCCAGATACGCAGTATTTT	CASSQDIAGGPDTQYF
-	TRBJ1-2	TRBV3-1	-	TGTGCCAGCAGCCATATAGTATTCTATGGCTACACCTTC	CASSHIVFYGYTF
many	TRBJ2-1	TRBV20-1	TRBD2	TGCAGTGCTAGAGAAAAAAGAGCGGGGAGCTCCTACAATGAGCAGTTCTTC	CSAREKRAGSSYNEQFF
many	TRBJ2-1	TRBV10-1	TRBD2	TGCGCCAGCAGTCTCTCTCTTAGCGGGAGCTATGAGCAGTTCTTC	CASSLSLSGSYEQFF
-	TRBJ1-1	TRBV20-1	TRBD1	TGCAGTGCTAGAGACGTGGGGCGAGGACAGGGTCCACATCGGGCTTTCTTT	CSARDVGRGQGPHRAFF
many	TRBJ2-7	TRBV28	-	TGTGCCAGCAGTTTGAGCGCGGATTACTGGTCCTACGAGCAGTACTTC	CASSLSADYWSYEQYF
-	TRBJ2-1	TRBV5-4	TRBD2	TGTGCCAGCAGCTTGTGGGGACTAGCGGGAGTCGACGAGCAGTTCTTC	CASSLWGLAGVDEQFF
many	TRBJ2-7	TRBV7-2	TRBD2	TGTGCCAGCAGCGCCACTAGCGGGAGTTATCCCGAGCAGTACTTC	CASSATSGSYPEQYF
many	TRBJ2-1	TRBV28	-	TGTGCCAGCAATGCGGGACAAACATACAATGAGCAGTTCTTC	CASNAGQTYNEQFF
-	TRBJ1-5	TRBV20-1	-	TGCAGTGCTAACTCACCGGGACTCTCGATTGGGGGTAATCAGCCCCAGCATTTT	CSANSPGLSIGGNQPQHF
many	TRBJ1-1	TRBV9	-	TGTGCCAGCAGCATGAACAGGGCGAACACTGAAGCTTTCTTT	CASSMNRANTEAFF
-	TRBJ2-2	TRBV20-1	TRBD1	TGCTGTGCTAGAGAGACAGGGTTGTCCCCCACCGGGGAGCTGTTTTTT	CCARETGLSPTGELFF
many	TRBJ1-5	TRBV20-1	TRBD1	TGCAGTGCTAGGAACAGGGGGATAAGCAATCAGCCCCAGCATTTT	CSARNRGISNQPQHF
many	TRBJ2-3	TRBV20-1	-	TGCAGTGCCCCAGGCCTCGGGGCGGGTACGCAGTATTTT	CSAPGLGAGTQYF
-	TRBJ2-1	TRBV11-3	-	TGTGCCAGCAGCCGCCGCTTCGGGGTTGAGCAGTTCTTC	CASSRRFGVEQFF